A single sample is the source of the 21 T cell receptor beta chains below, sequenced in a study of cytomegalovirus exposure and HLA in healthy donors. This PCR relied on a set of 60 Vbeta primers and 13 Jbeta primers. TCRdb's copy holds only in-frame clones and misses some; the assay was immunoSEQ multiplex PCR. The table shows roughly 280,000 clones, with under 80% occurring only once. Sequencing input: PBMCs. These receptors originate from a female donor in good health and CMV-seronegative.

The chain couples TRBV2 to TRBJ1-6; unclear D gene. Germline CDR1 and CDR2: SNHLY and FYNNEI. The CDR3 spans 16 residues. V dropped 3 bases and J dropped 0 bases, with 9 bases sitting between them. The CDR3, as DNA: TGTGCCAGCAGTGATCGACGGAGCTCCTATAATTCACCCCTCCACTTT. Amino acids: CASSDRRSSYNSPLHF.

The V call is TRBV2, the J call TRBJ1-1; D is undetermined. V was pared by 10 bases and J by 7 bases, with 19 bases between. Germline-derived CDR1 and CDR2 are SNHLY and FYNNEI. CDR3 length: 13 residues. As DNA, the CDR3 is TGTGCCACCTCAAGCGAGGCCCCCAGTGAAGCTTTCTTT. This codes for CATSSEAPSEAFF.

V gene TRBV28 combines with J gene TRBJ2-5; the D gene is possibly TRBD2 (7 bases). V shed 7 bases and J shed 5 bases, with 20 bases lying between them. The CDR3 is 15 residues long. Germline V gives CDR1 MDHEN, CDR2 SYDVKM. The CDR3 DNA is TGTGCCAGCACCCTGAGGGGGGAGGGCCGTGAGACCCAGTACTTC. It translates to CASTLRGEGRETQYF.

There are a few counts of this clone. This rearrangement joins TRBV19 to TRBJ1-5, with D possibly being TRBD1 (6 bases). This CDR3 has 13 residues. Deletions cut 5 bases from V and 8 bases from J, with 13 bases between. The germline V gene has CDR1 LNHDA and CDR2 SQIVND (reference sequence). CDR3 nucleotide sequence: TGTGCCAGTAGTCGGGGGGCCAAGGAGCCCCAGCATTTT. The encoded protein is CASSRGAKEPQHF.

This sequence joins TRBV10-3 and TRBJ2-7; D possibly corresponds to TRBD2 (6 bases). Trimming pared 4 bases from V and 4 bases from J, leaving 8 bases between. The CDR3 has 12 residues. Germline CDR1 is ENHRY and CDR2 is SYGVKD. The CDR3 bases are TGTGCCATCAGTGGGGGGGATTACGAGCAGTACTTC. Its translation: CAISGGDYEQYF.

This rearrangement joins TRBV18 to TRBJ1-2; 9 positions agree with TRBD1. The CDR3 is 15 residues long. Germline CDR1 is KGHSH and CDR2 is LQKENI. V was pared by 2 bases and J by 6 bases, with 7 bases of the junction left unmatched. The CDR3 region is CASSPSTTGGDGYTF. The CDR3 bases are TGTGCCAGCTCACCATCCACTACAGGGGGCGATGGCTACACCTTC.

The rearrangement uses TRBV28 and TRBJ2-7, with 7 positions matching TRBD1. This CDR3 comprises 14 residues. The junction had 5 bases not matched to a gene; V was cut back by 6 bases and J by 0 bases. Germline V lookup: CDR1 MDHEN, CDR2 SYDVKM. CDR3 loop: CASSLGTDSYEQYF. The CDR3, as DNA: TGTGCCAGCAGCCTAGGGACAGACTCCTACGAGCAGTACTTC.

To note about this clone: This sample also contains other DNA sequences that code for the same CDR3. The chain carries TRBV27 and TRBJ2-7, with TRBD2 matching 11 bases. The junction had 7 bases not matched to a gene; V was cut back by 5 bases and J by 4 bases. CDR3 length: 15 amino acids. CDR1 is MNHEY and CDR2 is SMNVEV in the germline V gene (reference sequence). The CDR3 reads CASSLRLAGIYEQYF. CDR3 nucleotide sequence: TGTGCCAGCAGTCTTCGACTAGCGGGGATTTACGAGCAGTACTTC.

This clone was picked up a small number of times. The chain couples TRBV5-1 to TRBJ2-7, with D uncertain. This CDR3 has 14 amino acids. Trimming shortened V by 2 bases and J by 2 bases, and 11 bases separated the two germline ends. Germline CDR1 SGHRS, CDR2 YFSETQ. The CDR3 sequence is CASSFAAYPYEQYF. The CDR3 DNA follows: TGCGCCAGCAGCTTCGCAGCGTACCCCTACGAGCAGTACTTC.

This rearrangement joins TRBV5-8 to TRBJ2-5; 9 nucleotides agree with TRBD2. CDR1 and CDR2 from the germline V gene are SGHTS and YDEGEE. Germline trimming cut 0 bases from V and 5 bases from J; bases unmatched to any gene: 8. The CDR3 contains 16 residues. This CDR3 reads CASSLAERTSVETQYF. Written as DNA, the CDR3 is TGTGCCAGCAGCTTGGCGGAAAGGACTAGCGTGGAGACCCAGTACTTC.

This clone appeared a few times. V is TRBV11-3 and J is TRBJ2-3, with D unclear. CDR3 size: 15 residues. From germline, CDR1 is SGHNT and CDR2 YENEEA. The V end lost 5 bases, the J end lost 3 bases, and 15 bases lay between the germline ends. The CDR3 bases are TGTGCCAGCAGCCACAGTGTGGGCCGAACAGATACGCAGTATTTT. It translates to CASSHSVGRTDTQYF.

This clone has a handful of counts. The chain employs TRBV11-3 and TRBJ2-1; 8 bases are a match to TRBD1. CDR3 length: 17 amino acids. With V trimmed by 2 bases and J by 3 bases, 9 bases remained unmatched. Per germline, CDR1 SGHNT and CDR2 YENEEA. The CDR3 nucleotides read TGTGCCAGCAGCTTATTCCCCCGGACAGGGAGCTACAATGAGCAGTTCTTC. It encodes CASSLFPRTGSYNEQFF.

The rearrangement uses TRBV7-2 and TRBJ2-1; TRBD1 agrees at 8 bases. The V gene end was trimmed by 6 bases and the J gene end by 8 bases; junction bases not matched to a gene: 9. The CDR3 has 14 amino acids. Germline V gene lookup returns CDR1 SGHTA and CDR2 FQGNSA. Written as DNA, the CDR3 is TGTGCCAGCAGACGCCCGACAGGGGTCGATGAGCAGTTCTTC. Translation gives CASRRPTGVDEQFF.

This chain joins TRBV19 and TRBJ2-7, with 10 bases aligning to TRBD1. Germline V gives CDR1 LNHDA, CDR2 SQIVND (reference sequence). Germline trimming cut 10 bases from V and 5 bases from J; bases unmatched to any gene: 8. The CDR3 sequence is 13 residues long. Here the CDR3 DNA reads TGTGCCACCTGGGACAGGGGTTCCCACGAGCAGTACTTC. Translating gives CATWDRGSHEQYF.

This rearrangement joins TRBV2 to TRBJ2-7; perhaps TRBD1 as D (5 bases). This CDR3 is 14 amino acids long. The germline CDR1 and CDR2 sequences are SNHLY and FYNNEI. V was pared by 6 bases and J by 7 bases, with 19 bases between. CDR3: CASREPFDSLEQYF. The CDR3 nucleotides read TGTGCCAGCAGGGAACCCTTCGACAGCTTGGAGCAGTACTTC.

The chain recombines TRBV19 with TRBJ2-7, with 8 positions matching TRBD2. With 9 bases clipped from V and 0 bases from J, the junction kept 10 bases outside the gene matches. The CDR3 extends over 15 amino acids. Germline CDR1 is LNHDA and CDR2 is SQIVND (reference sequence). The CDR3 loop is CASRSGKEASYEQYF. The CDR3 region has the DNA TGTGCCAGCCGTAGCGGGAAGGAGGCCTCCTACGAGCAGTACTTC.

The CDR3 region is CASSARQYTEAFF. The CDR3 DNA reads TGTGCCAGCAGCGCCAGACAGTACACTGAAGCTTTCTTT. The gene calls are TRBV9 and TRBJ1-1, with D maybe TRBD1 (5 bases). Trimming removed 3 bases at V and 3 bases at J, with 9 bases between. CDR3 length: 13 residues. Germline CDR1 reads SGDLS; CDR2 reads YYNGEE.

The chain recombines TRBV4-1 with TRBJ1-6; a possible D gene is TRBD1 (6 bases). The germline gives CDR1 MGHRA, CDR2 YSYEKL. The CDR3 is made up of 15 amino acids. V was trimmed by 0 bases and J by 9 bases, leaving 12 bases between them. The CDR3 nucleotides are TGCGCCAGCAGCCAAGAGACAGGCAAAGCTTCACCCCTCCACTTT. This encodes CASSQETGKASPLHF.

This clone has just a few counts. V is TRBV5-5 and J is TRBJ2-2; 7 bases align to TRBD1. The CDR3 spans 14 residues. Germline V gene sequence: CDR1 SGHKS, CDR2 YYEKEE (reference sequence). The ends lost 6 bases at V and 2 bases at J; junction bases unmatched: 4. The CDR3 loop is CASTRDSNTGELFF. DNA of the CDR3: TGTGCCAGCACAAGGGACAGCAACACCGGGGAGCTGTTTTTT. Drawing the rest from reference TRBV5-5 and TRBJ2-2, the complete variable domain is DAGVTQSPTHLIKTRGQQVTLRCSPISGHKSVSWYQQVLGQGPQFIFQYYEKEERGRGNFPDRFSARQFPNYSSELNVNALLLGDSALYLCASTRDSNTGELFFGEGSRLTVL.

The CDR3 DNA reads TGTGCCAGCAGCTCTCTAGCGGGAGCTGAGGATACGCAGTATTTT. It translates to CASSSLAGAEDTQYF. The J gene is TRBJ2-3, the V gene TRBV7-9; 10 bases map to TRBD2. V was pared by 4 bases and J by 6 bases, with 7 bases of the junction left unmatched. This CDR3 comprises 15 residues. Germline V gives CDR1 SEHNR, CDR2 FQNEAQ (reference sequence).

The genes are TRBV28 and TRBJ2-5, with TRBD2 as a possible D gene (7 bases). Germline V gene data show CDR1 as MDHEN and CDR2 as SYDVKM. The CDR3 is made up of 15 amino acids. V was clipped by 5 bases and J by 10 bases, with 23 bases between them. The CDR3 sequence is CASSIPKGGLKNQYF. CDR3 nucleotide sequence: TGTGCCAGCAGTATACCCAAGGGGGGACTAAAAAACCAGTACTTC.